This T cell receptor (beta chain) appears in the sequencing data of a study of cytomegalovirus exposure and HLA in healthy donors (dated by TCRdb to about 2017). Some background on the complete study: An earlier analysis of approximately 550 of the donors reported roughly 300 Gb of sequence data and around 120 million unique TCR beta sequences from about 180 million T cells. In a later analysis, previously published TCR beta repertoires from about 670 donors were re-analyzed and high-resolution HLA genotyping was added so that TCR occurrence patterns could be studied. To predict cytomegalovirus infection status, the study combined high-throughput TCR immunosequencing, statistical association of individual TCRs with disease status, and machine learning. Rather than drawing on any new phenotypic data, the later analysis identified candidate immune exposures from TCR beta sequences and the way those sequences occurred across donors. Four or five DR-DQ haplotypes were handled as single units for association and clustering because linkage in the cohort was strong. The number of typed donors differed by locus: about 620-630 for A, B, C, DRB1 and DQB1; approximately 520 for DQA1; approximately 610 for DPA1; and 450 to 480 for DPB1. Of the 300 to 450 genotyped donors, less than 90% were placed in the genetic ancestry cluster associated with self-reported Caucasian donors. Across 398 genotyped donors of the cohort, an average of roughly 230,000 unique TCR beta nucleotide sequences per donor were sequenced, and roughly 20% of those sequences were non-productive. A separate validation cohort of roughly 130 different subjects was used in addition to the 666-subject first cohort. The T cell repertoires of around 670 subjects were profiled by immunosequencing and related to cytomegalovirus serostatus. The study was designed to test whether signatures of past pathogen exposure could be identified by cataloging public T cell receptors. Genome-wide SNP genotypes for about 55% of the roughly 670 donors were used in a later genetic analysis, which treated that subset as a discovery cohort. HLA typing covered class I and class II loci at four-digit resolution. All discovery cohort repertoires had been generated on a single sequencing platform. An early release that covered about 600 HLA-typed donors contained approximately 300 gigabases of sequencing data and 65 million to 100 million unique TCR sequences. Donor age, sex, ethnicity and CMV serostatus were compiled together with the repertoire data. In an earlier analysis of 587 of the donors, high-throughput TCR beta sequencing was used to judge whether each TCR beta V gene segment behaved as functional or pseudogenic. Overall results and qualifications from the work: In a later analysis, HLA-associated TCR beta chains were found to be more clonally expanded and to have lower generation probabilities than equally common non-associated chains. Some IMGT-functional V segments, including TRBV6-2 and TRBV6-3, could not be told apart with the 87-base-pair reads, so those segments were excluded. Roughly uniform sequencing depth across donors was assumed in presence/absence analyses, although this assumption may not hold. In this cohort, only TCR beta chains were sequenced, and detectable features were limited by the absence of alpha or paired-chain data. In a later analysis, some 17,000 TCR beta sequences were associated with specific HLA alleles at a false discovery rate of 0.05. Because HLA typing was unavailable for some donors at each locus, only the typed subset was used in association tests. An earlier analysis of around 600 of the donors showed that most TCR beta V segments appeared in productive rearrangements either about 90% or about 30% of the time, which broadly matched IMGT annotations. In the study, around 150 TCR beta chains were listed as associated with cytomegalovirus. Because counts were too low, roughly 18 rarely observed V segments, including chromosome 9 orphons, were left out of the earlier analysis of about 500 of the donors. In both the original and validation cohorts, the classifier was reported to diagnose cytomegalovirus status with high specificity and sensitivity. In a later genetic analysis, a missense DCLRE1C variant was associated with V-gene and J-gene trimming of TCR beta chains, and the association was replicated in an independent cohort. In vitro tests confirmed that a few of the cytomegalovirus-associated TCR beta chains recognize cytomegalovirus antigens. A later analysis reported that several top co-occurrence clusters appeared linked to parvovirus B19, influenza, CMV and Epstein-Barr virus. Linkage disequilibrium might explain the correlated functional status among segregating V segments, but an unknown experimental factor could not be ruled out. The only immune exposure information available for the cohort was CMV serostatus. A later analysis found that TCR association rates varied across HLA loci, with DRB1 alleles showing the most associated TCRs and HLA-C alleles the fewest. The authors suggested that the approach could potentially be generalized to other disease states and immunological phenotypes. A further reported finding was that TCR beta sequences accurately predicted the HLA-A and HLA-B alleles for most subjects in the first cohort. In a later analysis, most CMV-associated TCR beta chains were found to appear HLA-restricted, with HLA associations seemingly driven largely by CMV exposure. Across donors, most TCR sequences were observed very rarely, whereas some public TCRs were present in many individuals. When HLA alleles, especially DR and DQ, strongly co-occurred, TCR associations were difficult to assign to individual alleles. In a later genetic analysis, fewer N-insertions in productive TCRs were reported among donors in an Asian-associated ancestry cluster than the roughly 700-donor mean. A group of highly shared sequence variants was considered likely to be a technical artifact of the sequencing pipeline.

V and J are truncated by 8 bases and 1 base respectively, leaving an intervening sequence of 14 bases. CDR1 and CDR2 are drawn from the germline V gene: MDHEN, SYDVKM. There are 14 amino acids in the CDR3, from cysteine to phenylalanine inclusive. Just the 42-base CDR3 DNA is kept, in frame starting at base 1. Remarks on this clone: Its cognate antigen has yet to be identified. No much larger clone exists at a distance of one base, and base qualities are not known.

In total, around 600 healthy bone marrow donors made up the cohort. At the time of sampling, every cohort member was nominally healthy, though immune exposures that went unrecorded were likely present. The donor tested CMV seropositive, placing the donor among the approximately 290 seropositive members of the cohort. A peripheral blood sample was provided by each donor, and peripheral blood mononuclear cells were used for TCR beta sequencing. Genomic DNA was extracted from the blood cell samples with the Qiagen DNeasy Blood Extraction Kit. The library was made by the immunoSEQ multiplex PCR assay. A mixture of 60 forward primers for TCR Vbeta segments and 13 reverse primers for TCR Jbeta segments was used in the multiplex PCR. The CDR3 region of rearranged TCR beta genes was amplified from genomic DNA with a multiplex PCR assay. The Illumina HiSeq System was used to sequence the amplified TCR beta libraries as 87-base-pair reads. In the original analysis: Across the 670 or so repertoires, a later analysis counted about 81 million unique TCR beta chains, approximately 10 million of which were shared by at least two donors. Raw reads were error-corrected and collapsed into unique sequences with a nearest-neighbor algorithm that merged closely related sequences to remove PCR and sequencing errors. To assign V, D and J gene segments, CDR3 sequences were aligned to IMGT reference sequences. For a sequence to be retained, at least a six-nucleotide match to both a V gene segment and a J gene segment was required. A rearrangement was called productive if the CDR3 had no stop codons and remained in frame with V and J, and every other rearrangement was called non-productive. CDR3 was defined according to IMGT convention as the region running from the second conserved V-encoded cysteine to the conserved J-encoded phenylalanine. The earlier analysis of a few hundred of the donors excluded sequences that lacked an unambiguous match to a single V gene segment. An earlier analysis of several hundred of the donors called V segments functional above 56.7% productive rearrangements and segregating when the between-donor standard deviation exceeded 5%. A statistical classification framework was built to diagnose cytomegalovirus status from the catalog of TCR beta chain sequences. V and J gene assignment, in a later analysis, came from comparing TCR nucleotide sequences with IMGT/GENE-DB human TR gene sequences. A later analysis assigned CDR3 sequences and most-parsimonious VDJ recombination scenarios with the TCRdist pipeline. In a later analysis, each TCR beta chain was defined by its CDR3 amino acid sequence together with its V-gene family, and reads lacking a unique V-gene family were excluded. To address suspected cross-contamination and a sequencing artifact, a later analysis removed 450 to 700 highly shared, low-generation-probability nucleotide sequences. A later analysis calculated a clonal expansion index for each public chain from normalized within-repertoire ranks of inferred template counts. Generation probabilities in a later analysis came from a VDJ recombination model fitted to out-of-frame rearrangements, and those results were checked against IGoR. In a later analysis, hypergeometric tests were used to score TCR-TCR, TCR-HLA and TCR-CMV co-occurrence, with a repertoire-size bias correction applied to TCR pairs. A later analysis estimated false discovery rates by permuting HLA or CMV assignments 20 times. In a later analysis, co-occurring TCRs were grouped using DBSCAN, and TCRdist sequence similarity was added for clustering within HLA-allele-positive subsets. Repertoires with fewer than 30,000 or more than 120,000 public chains, plus five repertoires with anomalous nucleotide sharing, were excluded from co-occurrence clustering. Entries here come from immuneACCESS through TCRdb and include only in-frame sequences with V and J called. Some clones fail to appear in such tables; in the studies checked, an unresolved V gene covers under half of the shortfall, and the cause of the remainder is unknown. V and J calls and clone size come straight from that table; D and trimming were deduced from the DNA. The sample table lists around 100,000 clones, roughly 71% of them with a count of one. The ten largest account for 9.5% to 13% of the sample.

The material sequenced was PBMCs. The receptor was derived from a man aged 35-49 years in good health and CMV-seropositive. Rearrangement joined TRBV28 to TRBJ1-1; the D gene is perhaps TRBD1, from 6 matching bases. CDR3 protein: CASGSQGTNTEAFF. The nucleotide sequence reads TGTGCCAGCGGGTCACAGGGCACGAACACTGAAGCTTTCTTT.